This paragraph reports one TCR beta chain. Source study methods: How many nucleated cells were present was estimated from reference gene primer amplification. Only in-frame clones appear in the TCRdb table, and some are missing; sequencing was by immunoSEQ multiplex PCR. V, J and clone size are those of that table, while D and trimming were read from the DNA. The table shows around 380,000 clones, with around 84% occurring only once. Trimming at V came to 5 bases and at J to 9 bases, leaving 6 bases not matched to a gene. Germline V gene sequence: CDR1 LNHDA, CDR2 SQIVND (reference sequence). The CDR3 totals 12 residues. This record comes from a study of blood T cell repertoires in COVID-19. Study in general: COVID-19 samples, acute and convalescent, were from the United States, Italy and Spain. From T cells, B-cell-depleted T cells, or PBMCs came the material, which was cDNA or gDNA.

The TCR sequence derives from a human donor with acute or convalescent COVID-19. The donor label of this sample is uncertain. J is TRBJ1-1 and V is TRBV19, with 7 nucleotides matching TRBD1. The sequenced sample was peripheral blood. The CDR3 loop reads CASSPNRGKAFF. In nucleotides, the CDR3 is TGTGCCAGTAGTCCCAACAGGGGTAAAGCTTTCTTT.